This T cell receptor beta chain was captured by sequencing in a study of Tregs in tolerant kidney transplant recipients. Study-wide context: The nonmyeloablative bone marrow transplants came from related graft donors, with transient mixed chimerism. Findings of the study overall: Some patients' samples used different primers over time, so nucleotide sequences weren't comparable.

Unstimulated regulatory T cells (CD4+CD25+CD127-), CD4+CD25- non-regulatory cells, CD4 and CD8 cells were FACS-sorted from thawed PBMCs. Trimming at V came to 3 bases and at J to 6 bases, leaving 3 bases not matched to a gene. Germline V CDR1 and CDR2: MNHNS, SASEGT. The CDR3 contains 14 residues. The table came from immunoSEQ multiplex PCR; TCRdb's copy has only in-frame clones and leaves some out. The sample has approximately 69,000 clones; roughly nine tenths are singletons. Concerning this clone: What it binds is not known.

V and J are TRBV6-1 and TRBJ2-2; the match to TRBD2 covers 8 bases. Source: CD4+ T cells from blood, taken before the transplant. The sequence came from a human donor who received a combined kidney and bone marrow transplant. CDR3 bases: TGTGCCAGCAGTGACGGGAGGGCCTCCGGGGAGCTGTTTTTT. Its translation is CASSDGRASGELFF.